The 6 T cell receptor beta chains below were found in one sample sequenced in a study of regulatory T cells in long-lasting Graves disease. Through Arm-PCR of CDR3 regions and iRepertoire HTBI primers, TCR beta libraries were built. MiXCR, applied by TCRdb to the multiplex PCR reads, yields one record per CDR3 protein. The sample lists under 300,000 distinct CDR3 sequences; 18% were seen once. Time point reported: newly diagnosed GD, antithyroid drugs for less than 3 months. Preparation of the TCR library used RNA extracted from PBMCs. This sample was shared with a second study, whose subject was T cells in Graves' hyperthyroidism and ophthalmopathy.

The starting material was peripheral blood mononuclear cells (PBMCs), obtained at new diagnosis, from a patient treated with antithyroid drugs. The receptors stem from a woman aged 25 to 39 with Graves disease.

Many counts were recorded for this clonotype. The chain is built from TRBV5-1 and TRBJ1-1; the D gene is possibly TRBD1 (6 bases). The germline V and J ends were trimmed by 4 bases and 1 base, with 14 bases remaining between them. CDR3 length: 15 amino acids. Germline-derived CDR1 and CDR2 are SGHRS and YFSETQ. In DNA form, the CDR3 reads TGCGCCAGCAGCATAAGACAGGACGCGAACACTGAAGCTTTCTTT. Translation: CASSIRQDANTEAFF.

Details on this clonotype: The conserved closing phenylalanine or tryptophan is absent in this CDR3, likely reflecting a read error. The rearrangement uses TRBV19 and TRBJ1-5; D gene unclear. Trimming took 6 bases from V and 2 from J, leaving 11 bases between them. Germline loops: CDR1 LNHDA, CDR2 SQIVND (reference sequence). The CDR3 sequence is 14 residues long. This chain's CDR3 is CASSKGEGNQPQHS. In DNA form, the CDR3 reads TGTGCCAGTAGCAAAGGCGAGGGCAATCAGCCCCAGCATTCT.

This clonotype was seen many times. A read error may account for a junction end that differs from germline. This sequence joins TRBV5-1 and TRBJ2-3; D possibly corresponds to TRBD2 (5 bases). The CDR3 has 14 residues. Looked up from germline, CDR1 is SGHRS and CDR2 is YFSETQ. CDR3: CASSLGGSTDTQYF. The DNA of the CDR3 is TGTGCCAGCAGCTTGGGCGGGAGCACAGATACGCAGTATTTT.

This clonotype was detected many times. The chain couples TRBV20-1 to TRBJ1-5; D gene unclear. Trimming removed 4 bases from V and 2 bases from J, with 15 bases in between. Germline V CDR1 and CDR2: DFQATT, SNEGSKA (reference sequence). The CDR3 is made up of 15 amino acids. The CDR3 DNA reads TGCAGTGCTATATCCCAGGCAGAGGGCAATCAGCCCCAGCATTTT. It specifies CSAISQAEGNQPQHF.

With regard to this clonotype: With only one base between it and a far larger clone, this is likely a read error. The rearrangement links TRBV20-1 to TRBJ1-1; D is possibly TRBD1 (5 bases). The CDR3 length is 13 residues. Germline CDR1 and CDR2: DFQATT and SNEGSKA (reference sequence). The CDR3 bases are TGCAGCGCTCCGGGACCGCGGAACACTGAAGCTTTCTTT. Its protein is CSAPGPRNTEAFF.

This clonotype was found many times. The chain combines TRBV20-1 with TRBJ2-5; the match to TRBD2 covers 9 bases. Per the germline V gene, CDR1 is DFQATT and CDR2 is SNEGSKA (reference sequence). The CDR3 totals 18 residues. J gave up 5 bases and V 5 bases, and 21 bases lay outside the gene matches. CDR3 loop: CSAPLAGGPRSYSETQYF. The CDR3 DNA reads as TGCAGTGCTCCCTTGGCGGGGGGGCCTAGGTCTTACTCGGAGACCCAGTACTTC.